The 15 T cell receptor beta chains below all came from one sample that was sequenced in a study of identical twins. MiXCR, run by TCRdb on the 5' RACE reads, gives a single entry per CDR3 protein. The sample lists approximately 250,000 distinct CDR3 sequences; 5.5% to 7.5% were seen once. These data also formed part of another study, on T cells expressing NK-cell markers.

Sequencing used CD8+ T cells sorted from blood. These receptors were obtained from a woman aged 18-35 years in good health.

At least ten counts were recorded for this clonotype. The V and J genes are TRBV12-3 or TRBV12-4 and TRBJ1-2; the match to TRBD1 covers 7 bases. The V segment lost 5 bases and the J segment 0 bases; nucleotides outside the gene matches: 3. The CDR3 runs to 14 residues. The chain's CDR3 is CASSQGGPNYGYTF. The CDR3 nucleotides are TGTGCCAGCAGTCAGGGGGGCCCTAACTATGGCTACACCTTC.

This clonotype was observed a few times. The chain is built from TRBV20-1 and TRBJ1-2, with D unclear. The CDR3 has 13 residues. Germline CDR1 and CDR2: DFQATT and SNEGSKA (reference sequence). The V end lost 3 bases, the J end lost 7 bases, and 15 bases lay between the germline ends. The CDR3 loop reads CSASASLGSGYTF. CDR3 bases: TGCAGTGCTAGTGCATCACTAGGAAGTGGCTACACCTTC.

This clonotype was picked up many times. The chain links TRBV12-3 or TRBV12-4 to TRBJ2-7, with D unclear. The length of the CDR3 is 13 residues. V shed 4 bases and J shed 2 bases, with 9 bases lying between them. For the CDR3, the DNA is TGTGCCAGCAGTTATGGCTGGACCTACGAGCAGTACTTC. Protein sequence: CASSYGWTYEQYF.

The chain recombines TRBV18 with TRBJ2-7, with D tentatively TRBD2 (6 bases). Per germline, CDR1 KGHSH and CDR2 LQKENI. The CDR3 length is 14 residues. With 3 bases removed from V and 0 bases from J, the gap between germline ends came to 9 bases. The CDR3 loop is CASSPTDYSYEQYF. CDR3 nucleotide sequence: TGTGCCAGCTCACCGACGGACTACTCCTACGAGCAGTACTTC. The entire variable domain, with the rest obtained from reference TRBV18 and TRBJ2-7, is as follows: NAGVMQNPRHLVRRRGQEARLRCSPMKGHSHVYWYRQLPEEGLKFMVYLQKENIIDESGMPKERFSAEFPKEGPSILRIQQVVRGDSAAYFCASSPTDYSYEQYFGPGTRLTVT.

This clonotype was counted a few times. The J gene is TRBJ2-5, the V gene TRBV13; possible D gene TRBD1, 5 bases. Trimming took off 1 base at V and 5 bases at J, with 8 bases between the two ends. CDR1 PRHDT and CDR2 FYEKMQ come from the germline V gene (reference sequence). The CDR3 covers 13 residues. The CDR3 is CASSLAGNETQYF. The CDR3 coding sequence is TGTGCCAGCAGCTTAGCAGGGAACGAGACCCAGTACTTC. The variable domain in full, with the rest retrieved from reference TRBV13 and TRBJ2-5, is AAGVIQSPRHLIKEKRETATLKCYPIPRHDTVYWYQQGPGQDPQFLISFYEKMQSDKGSIPDRFSAQQFSDYHSELNMSSLELGDSALYFCASSLAGNETQYFGPGTRLLVL.

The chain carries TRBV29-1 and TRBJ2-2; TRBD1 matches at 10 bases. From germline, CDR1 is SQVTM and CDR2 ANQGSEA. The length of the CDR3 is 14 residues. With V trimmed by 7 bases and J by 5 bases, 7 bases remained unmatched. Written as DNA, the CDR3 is TGCAGCGCTGGGACAGGGGAATATACCGGGGAGCTGTTTTTT. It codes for CSAGTGEYTGELFF.

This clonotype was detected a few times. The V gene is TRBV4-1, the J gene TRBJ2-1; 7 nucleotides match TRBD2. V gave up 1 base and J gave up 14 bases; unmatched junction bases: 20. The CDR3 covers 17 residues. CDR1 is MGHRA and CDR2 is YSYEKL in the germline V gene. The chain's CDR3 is CASSQAQGWTSGGTEFF. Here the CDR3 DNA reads TGCGCCAGCAGCCAAGCCCAAGGATGGACTAGTGGGGGGACTGAGTTCTTC.

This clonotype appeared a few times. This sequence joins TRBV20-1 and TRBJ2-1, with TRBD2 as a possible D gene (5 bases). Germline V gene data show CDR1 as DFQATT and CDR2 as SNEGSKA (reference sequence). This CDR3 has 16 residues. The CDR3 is CRVVDCEVLVINEQFF. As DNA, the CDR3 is TGCAGGGTAGTGGACTGTGAAGTCCTAGTCATCAATGAGCAGTTCTTC.

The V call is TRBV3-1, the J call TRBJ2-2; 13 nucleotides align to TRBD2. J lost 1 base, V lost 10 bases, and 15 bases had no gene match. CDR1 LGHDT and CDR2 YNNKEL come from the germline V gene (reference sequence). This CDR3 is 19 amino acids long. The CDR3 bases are TGTGCCACCTGCCGCACTAGCGGGAGGGCCCGGTTGAACACCGGGGAGCTGTTTTTT. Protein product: CATCRTSGRARLNTGELFF.

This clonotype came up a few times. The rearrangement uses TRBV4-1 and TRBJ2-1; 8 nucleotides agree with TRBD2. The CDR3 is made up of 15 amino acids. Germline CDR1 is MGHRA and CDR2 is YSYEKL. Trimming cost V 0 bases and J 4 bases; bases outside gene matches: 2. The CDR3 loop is CASSQEPSGYNEQFF. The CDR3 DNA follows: TGCGCCAGCAGCCAAGAACCTAGCGGGTACAATGAGCAGTTCTTC.

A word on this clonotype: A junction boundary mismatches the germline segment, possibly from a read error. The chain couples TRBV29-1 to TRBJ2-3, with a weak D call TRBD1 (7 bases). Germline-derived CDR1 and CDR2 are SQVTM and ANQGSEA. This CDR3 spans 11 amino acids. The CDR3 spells CSVDGTGEVSF. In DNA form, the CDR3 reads TGCAGCGTTGACGGTACAGGGGAGGTCTCTTTT.

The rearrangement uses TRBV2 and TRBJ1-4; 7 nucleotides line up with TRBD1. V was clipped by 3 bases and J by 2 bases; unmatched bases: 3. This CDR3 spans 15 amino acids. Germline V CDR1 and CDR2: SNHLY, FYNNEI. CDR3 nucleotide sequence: TGTGCCAGCAGTGAGACAGGGTTCACTAATGAAAAACTGTTTTTT. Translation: CASSETGFTNEKLFF.

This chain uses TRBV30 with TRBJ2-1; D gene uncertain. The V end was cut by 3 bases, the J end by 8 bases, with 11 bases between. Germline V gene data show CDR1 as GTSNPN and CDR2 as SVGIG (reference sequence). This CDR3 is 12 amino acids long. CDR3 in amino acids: CAWSERVDEQFF. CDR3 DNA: TGTGCCTGGAGCGAACGTGTGGATGAGCAGTTCTTC. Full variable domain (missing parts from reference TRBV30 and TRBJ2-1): SQTIHQWPATLVQPVGSPLSLECTVEGTSNPNLYWYRQAAGRGLQLLFYSVGIGQISSEVPQNLSASRPQDRQFILSSKKLLLSDSGFYLCAWSERVDEQFFGPGTRLTVL.

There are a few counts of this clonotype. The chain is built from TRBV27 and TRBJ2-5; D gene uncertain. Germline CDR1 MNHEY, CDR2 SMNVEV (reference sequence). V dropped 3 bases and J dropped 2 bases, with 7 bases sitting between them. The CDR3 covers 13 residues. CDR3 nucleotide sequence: TGTGCCAGCAGTTTGGTGAAACAAGAGACCCAGTACTTC. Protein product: CASSLVKQETQYF.

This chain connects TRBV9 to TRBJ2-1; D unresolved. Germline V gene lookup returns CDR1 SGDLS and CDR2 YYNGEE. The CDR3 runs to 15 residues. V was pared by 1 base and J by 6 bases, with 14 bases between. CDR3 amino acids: CASSVTAGPFNEQFF. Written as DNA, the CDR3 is TGTGCCAGCAGCGTAACCGCCGGGCCTTTCAATGAGCAGTTCTTC.